This T cell receptor beta chain was captured in a study of blood T cell repertoires in COVID-19. Whole-study context: The United States, Italy and Spain provided the acute and convalescent COVID-19 samples.

In the original processing: Amplification from reference gene primers served as the basis for estimated nucleated cell counts. Some clones are missing from TCRdb's copy, which holds only in-frame ones; the method was immunoSEQ multiplex PCR. V and J calls and clone size are as listed in that table; D and trimming were resolved from the DNA. The table records approximately 90,000 clones, approximately 88% of them present only once. The germline CDR1 and CDR2 sequences are SGHRS and YFSETQ. The CDR3 consists of 16 residues. Trimming removed 2 bases at V and 0 bases at J, with 12 bases between. Sequenced: peripheral blood. The sequence came from a woman in her seventies with acute or convalescent COVID-19. V is TRBV5-1 and J is TRBJ1-3, with TRBD1 as a possible D gene (5 bases). CDR3 residues: CASSFEDRFSGNTIYF. The CDR3 DNA reads TGCGCCAGCAGCTTCGAAGACAGATTCTCTGGAAACACCATATATTTT.